These 10 T cell receptor beta chains share one sample of origin, sequenced in a study of OX40 agonist ivuxolimab in advanced cancers. The assay was immunoSEQ multiplex PCR, and TCRdb's table has in-frame clones only and misses some. The table records tens of thousands of clones, 91% of them present only once. The material sequenced was CD4+ or CD8+ T cells sorted from blood, taken in a trial of the OX40 agonist ivuxolimab. These TCRs come from an adult with an advanced solid tumor such as melanoma, head and neck, liver or kidney cancer.

The chain links TRBV4-1 to TRBJ1-2; 7 nucleotides agree with TRBD1. Trimming removed 0 bases from V and 1 base from J; junction bases left unmatched: 11. Germline V CDR1 and CDR2: MGHRA, YSYEKL. The CDR3 sequence is 18 residues long. CDR3 sequence (DNA): TGCGCCAGCAGCCAAGATCGGGGAGGACAGGACGTTAACTATGGCTACACCTTC. Translating gives CASSQDRGGQDVNYGYTF.

Comments on this clone: An end of the junction differs from the germline gene, which may be a read error. V usage is TRBV18 and J usage is TRBJ2-6; 10 bases match TRBD1. Germline CDR1 and CDR2: KGHSH and LQKENI. This CDR3 is built from 14 residues. The DNA of the CDR3 is TGTGCCAGCTCACCCGGGACAGGGGCCCACGTCCTGACTTTC. As protein: CASSPGTGAHVLTF. Supplemented by reference TRBV18 and TRBJ2-6, the full variable domain reads NAGVMQNPRHLVRRRGQEARLRCSPMKGHSHVYWYRQLPEEGLKFMVYLQKENIIDESGMPKERFSAEFPKEGPSILRIQQVVRGDSAAYFCASSPGTGAHVLTFGAGSRLTVL.

This clone was seen once. The chain employs TRBV28 and TRBJ2-1, with 7 bases aligning to TRBD2. The CDR3 is 17 amino acids. Germline CDR1 is MDHEN and CDR2 is SYDVKM. J gave up 4 bases and V 3 bases, and 12 bases lay outside the gene matches. The DNA of the CDR3 is TGTGCCAGCAGTTTTGACGGCGGGGGAGAATATTACAATGAGCAGTTCTTC. Amino acids: CASSFDGGGEYYNEQFF.

The chain has TRBV7-3 and TRBJ2-5, with 10 bases matching TRBD2. Germline V gene sequence: CDR1 SGHTA, CDR2 FQGTGA. This CDR3 region has 19 residues. The V segment lost 1 base and the J segment 2 bases; nucleotides outside the gene matches: 13. CDR3 DNA sequence: TGTGCCAGCAGCTTAAAAGGACTAGCGGTGAGGGGCGTACAAGAGACCCAGTACTTC. It specifies CASSLKGLAVRGVQETQYF.

This chain uses TRBV7-9 with TRBJ2-1; the D is unclear. CDR1 and CDR2 (germline): SEHNR, FQNEAQ (reference sequence). Trimming stripped 1 base from V and 5 bases from J, with 12 bases between. The CDR3 is 15 amino acids. Here the CDR3 reads CASSLGVAFNNEQFF. The CDR3 bases are TGTGCCAGCAGCTTAGGGGTTGCTTTTAACAATGAGCAGTTCTTC. Variable domain in full (rest from reference TRBV7-9 and TRBJ2-1): DTGVSQNPRHKITKRGQNVTFRCDPISEHNRLYWYRQTLGQGPEFLTYFQNEAQLEKSRLLSDRFSAERPKGSFSTLEIQRTEQGDSAMYLCASSLGVAFNNEQFFGPGTRLTVL.

The genes are TRBV9 and TRBJ2-1; D unresolved. CDR1 and CDR2 (germline): SGDLS, YYNGEE. This CDR3 region has 16 residues. V was trimmed by 0 bases and J by 6 bases, leaving 16 bases between them. In DNA form, the CDR3 reads TGTGCCAGCAGCGTAGAGGAGCACCGGTGGGGCAATGAGCAGTTCTTC. It encodes CASSVEEHRWGNEQFF.

This clone was detected once. J is TRBJ2-3 and V is TRBV7-6; 11 bases line up with TRBD2. Trimming removed 2 bases from V and 4 bases from J; junction bases left unmatched: 8. The CDR3 runs 17 residues. CDR1 is SGHVS and CDR2 is FNYEAQ in the germline V gene. The CDR3 region is CASSLFMSSGGSDTQYF. In DNA form, the CDR3 reads TGTGCCAGCAGCTTATTTATGTCTAGCGGGGGGTCAGATACGCAGTATTTT.

V is TRBV4-2 and J is TRBJ1-4; maybe TRBD1 (6 bases). The CDR3 is 14 residues long. Trimming removed 3 bases from V and 8 bases from J, with 13 bases in between. Per the germline V gene, CDR1 is LGHNA and CDR2 is YNFKEQ. CDR3 nucleotide sequence: TGTGCCAGCAGCCACCCGGGACAACGCGAAAAACTGTTTTTT. Protein: CASSHPGQREKLFF.

The chain couples TRBV5-6 to TRBJ2-5; possibly TRBD2 for D (5 bases). V lost 4 bases, J lost 5 bases, and 12 bases lay in between. The CDR3 loop spans 13 amino acids. Germline V lookup: CDR1 SGHDT, CDR2 YYEEEE. The CDR3 region is CASSPGGLETQYF. The DNA of the CDR3 is TGTGCCAGCAGCCCGGGCGGGCTGGAGACCCAGTACTTC.

The chain recombines TRBV13 with TRBJ1-3; TRBD1 might be the D (5 bases). Germline loops: CDR1 PRHDT, CDR2 FYEKMQ (reference sequence). V dropped 4 bases and J dropped 2 bases, with 15 bases sitting between them. This CDR3 spans 16 amino acids. CDR3 protein: CASSSPDVGAGNTIYF. CDR3 bases: TGTGCCAGCAGCTCCCCGGACGTGGGGGCTGGAAACACCATATATTTT.